This T cell receptor (beta chain) is drawn from a study of blood T cell repertoires in COVID-19. As for the study in general: Acute and convalescent COVID-19 specimens originated in the United States, Italy and Spain. T cells, B-cell-depleted T cells, or PBMCs provided the cDNA or gDNA that served as material.

The authors' processing: How many nucleated cells were present was estimated from reference gene primer amplification. Using immunoSEQ multiplex PCR, the repertoire was profiled, and TCRdb retains in-frame clones only, with some absent. V and J calls and clone size are those listed in that table; D and trimming were worked out from the DNA. Of 390,000 or so clones listed, 70% to 90% were seen once; the top ten hold around 3%. It was during active infection that Seattle patients were enrolled and then longitudinally followed. V dropped 1 base and J dropped 5 bases, with 12 bases sitting between them. Germline V gene sequence: CDR1 KGHSH, CDR2 LQKENI. This CDR3 has 15 amino acids.

Source material: peripheral blood. This chain links TRBV18 with TRBJ2-1; possibly TRBD2 for D (5 bases). The TCR comes from a woman in her twenties or thirties with COVID-19, enrolled during active disease. CDR3 residues: CASSPQSGENNEQFF. The CDR3 nucleotides read TGTGCCAGCTCACCACAAAGCGGAGAGAACAATGAGCAGTTCTTC.